This entry lists 6 T cell receptor beta chains sequenced from one sample in a study of blood T cell repertoires in COVID-19. Method: immunoSEQ multiplex PCR; TCRdb's copy keeps in-frame clones and lacks some. The data contain about 240,000 clones, roughly 80% of them singletons. The sequenced material came from peripheral blood. The receptors were gathered from an elderly woman with acute or convalescent COVID-19.

A single count supports this clone. The CDR3, as DNA: TGTGCCAGCAGCTTAGTGTTCGGTAACACCGGGGAGCTGTTTTTT. It encodes CASSLVFGNTGELFF. The rearrangement links TRBV11-3 to TRBJ2-2; D gene ambiguous. This CDR3 region has 15 residues. Germline-derived CDR1 and CDR2 are SGHNT and YENEEA. V was clipped by 1 base and J by 2 bases, with 8 bases between them.

The rearrangement uses TRBV6-5 and TRBJ1-5, with D perhaps matching TRBD1 (6 bases). Germline CDR1 and CDR2: MNHEY and SVGAGI. CDR3 length: 13 amino acids. Trimming pared 6 bases from V and 7 bases from J, leaving 13 bases between. CDR3 DNA: TGTGCCAGCAGCGCCTGGCAGGGGCAGCCCCAGCATTTT. Translating gives CASSAWQGQPQHF.

The chain has TRBV25-1 and TRBJ1-1; perhaps TRBD1 as D (6 bases). From germline, CDR1 is MGHDK and CDR2 SYGVNS. The CDR3 has 17 amino acids. Trimming took off 0 bases at V and 1 base at J, with 15 bases between the two ends. This CDR3 is CASSEYGTGSRNTEAFF. As DNA, the CDR3 is TGTGCCAGCAGTGAATATGGAACAGGGTCAAGGAACACTGAAGCTTTCTTT.

The chain recombines TRBV24-1 with TRBJ1-4; D might be TRBD1 (6 bases). The germline gives CDR1 KGHDR, CDR2 SFDVKD. The CDR3 totals 14 residues. V was shortened by 6 bases and J by 5 bases, with 12 bases between the two germline ends. The DNA for the CDR3 is TGTGCCACCAGTCCGGCAGGGGAGAATGAAAAACTGTTTTTT. Translated, it gives CATSPAGENEKLFF.

This chain joins TRBV19 and TRBJ1-2, with TRBD1 matching 12 bases. The germline CDR1 and CDR2 sequences are LNHDA and SQIVND (reference sequence). This CDR3 comprises 19 residues. V was clipped by 5 bases and J by 3 bases; unmatched bases: 16. CDR3 DNA: TGTGCCAGTAGTTCGCGGGGACTCCGGGACAGGGGGCGAGACTATGGCTACACCTTC. It specifies CASSSRGLRDRGRDYGYTF.

The chain recombines TRBV18 with TRBJ2-1; TRBD1 agrees at 7 bases. CDR1 is KGHSH and CDR2 is LQKENI in the germline V gene. There are 12 residues in the CDR3. Trimming took 4 bases from V and 15 from J; bases not matched to a gene: 9. The DNA for the CDR3 is TGTGCCAGCTCACGGGTCGACAGGGCGTTGTTCTTC. Translation gives CASSRVDRALFF. The full variable domain, completed using reference TRBV18 and TRBJ2-1, is NAGVMQNPRHLVRRRGQEARLRCSPMKGHSHVYWYRQLPEEGLKFMVYLQKENIIDESGMPKERFSAEFPKEGPSILRIQQVVRGDSAAYFCASSRVDRALFFGPGTRLTVL.